Listed below are T cell receptor beta chains from one sample, sequenced in a study of shared clonotypes between healthy human individuals. TCRdb's copy holds only in-frame clones and misses some; the assay was immunoSEQ multiplex PCR. The sample includes fewer than 1.8 million clones, about 98.5% seen only once; the top ten take around 0.33%. Sequencing was carried out using naive CD4+ T cells sorted from blood. The origin of the receptors is a man younger than 45 in good health. Each CDR3 is given with its conserved first and last residue. D genes are given only for firm matches. Size values are once, few and many counts, or a class for expanded clones, and some rows have none.

abundance: NA
j_gene: TRBJ2-7
v_gene: TRBV7-2
d_gene: NA
CDR3aa: CASSPTAGNYEQYF
CDR3nt: TGTGCCAGCAGCCCCACGGCGGGGAACTACGAGCAGTACTTC

abundance: NA
j_gene: TRBJ2-1
v_gene: TRBV5-1
d_gene: NA
CDR3aa: CASSLDSGGSYNEQFF
CDR3nt: TGCGCCAGCAGCTTGGATTCAGGGGGGTCCTACAATGAGCAGTTCTTC

abundance: NA
j_gene: TRBJ1-2
v_gene: TRBV9
d_gene: TRBD1
CDR3aa: CASSVGTQGDYGYTF
CDR3nt: TGTGCCAGCAGCGTAGGGACCCAGGGGGACTATGGCTACACCTTC

abundance: NA
j_gene: TRBJ2-1
v_gene: TRBV10-3
d_gene: NA
CDR3aa: CAISGDTGIWEQFF
CDR3nt: TGTGCCATCAGTGGGGATACAGGGATTTGGGAGCAGTTCTTC

abundance: NA
j_gene: TRBJ2-7
v_gene: TRBV11-2
d_gene: TRBD2
CDR3aa: CASSGRLAGDGEQYF
CDR3nt: TGTGCCAGCAGCGGCCGACTAGCGGGAGACGGCGAGCAGTACTTC

abundance: NA
j_gene: TRBJ1-4
v_gene: TRBV13
d_gene: NA
CDR3aa: CASSLGLPGPAGHEKLFF
CDR3nt: TGTGCCAGCAGCTTAGGCCTACCGGGGCCCGCTGGGCATGAAAAACTGTTTTTT

abundance: NA
j_gene: TRBJ2-1
v_gene: TRBV5-1
d_gene: TRBD2
CDR3aa: CASSLAGLSYNEQFF
CDR3nt: TGCGCCAGCAGCTTAGCGGGGCTCTCCTACAATGAGCAGTTCTTC

abundance: NA
j_gene: TRBJ2-7
v_gene: TRBV7-9
d_gene: NA
CDR3aa: CASSPAEQGLSYEQYF
CDR3nt: TGTGCCAGCAGCCCGGCTGAGCAGGGTCTATCATACGAGCAGTACTTC

abundance: NA
j_gene: TRBJ2-7
v_gene: TRBV7-8
d_gene: NA
CDR3aa: CASSSSRLPYEQYF
CDR3nt: TGTGCCAGCAGCTCCTCTAGGCTTCCCTACGAGCAGTACTTC

abundance: NA
j_gene: TRBJ1-1
v_gene: TRBV19
d_gene: NA
CDR3aa: CATLQQGGTEAFF
CDR3nt: TGTGCCACCCTGCAGCAGGGTGGCACTGAAGCTTTCTTT

abundance: NA
j_gene: TRBJ2-2
v_gene: TRBV19
d_gene: TRBD2
CDR3aa: CASSRSPSGRGTGELFF
CDR3nt: TGTGCCAGTAGTCGGTCGCCTAGCGGGAGAGGTACCGGGGAGCTGTTTTTT

abundance: NA
j_gene: TRBJ2-5
v_gene: TRBV29-1
d_gene: TRBD2
CDR3aa: CSVEGTSGLPETQYF
CDR3nt: TGCAGCGTGGAGGGGACTAGCGGGTTGCCAGAGACCCAGTACTTC

abundance: NA
j_gene: TRBJ2-7
v_gene: TRBV19
d_gene: NA
CDR3aa: CASSIRQRYEQYF
CDR3nt: TGTGCCAGTAGTATTCGACAGCGCTACGAGCAGTACTTC

abundance: NA
j_gene: TRBJ2-1
v_gene: TRBV28
d_gene: TRBD2
CDR3aa: CASSFWAGGSHNEQFF
CDR3nt: TGTGCCAGCAGTTTTTGGGCGGGAGGTAGCCACAATGAGCAGTTCTTC

abundance: NA
j_gene: TRBJ2-7
v_gene: TRBV5-1
d_gene: TRBD1
CDR3aa: CASSLLGQGTEQYF
CDR3nt: TGCGCCAGCAGCTTGTTGGGACAGGGGACCGAGCAGTACTTC

abundance: once
j_gene: TRBJ1-5
v_gene: TRBV28
d_gene: TRBD1
CDR3aa: CASSLQGGNQPQHF
CDR3nt: TGTGCCAGCAGTCTACAGGGGGGCAATCAGCCCCAGCATTTT

abundance: NA
j_gene: TRBJ2-1
v_gene: TRBV11-3
d_gene: NA
CDR3aa: CASSLDGSGTNEQFF
CDR3nt: TGTGCCAGCAGCTTAGATGGCAGCGGAACCAATGAGCAGTTCTTC

abundance: NA
j_gene: TRBJ2-2
v_gene: TRBV9
d_gene: TRBD1
CDR3aa: CASSVGLLDRGRIANTGELFF
CDR3nt: TGTGCCAGCAGCGTAGGATTACTCGACAGGGGGCGGATCGCGAACACCGGGGAGCTGTTTTTT

abundance: NA
j_gene: TRBJ2-7
v_gene: TRBV10-1
d_gene: NA
CDR3aa: CASSPIYGYEQYF
CDR3nt: TGCGCCAGCAGCCCCATTTACGGGTACGAGCAGTACTTC

abundance: NA
j_gene: TRBJ1-2
v_gene: TRBV10-1
d_gene: NA
CDR3aa: CASSAGQNYGYTF
CDR3nt: TGCGCCAGCAGTGCCGGACAGAACTATGGCTACACCTTC

abundance: NA
j_gene: TRBJ2-5
v_gene: TRBV29-1
d_gene: TRBD2
CDR3aa: CSVPSGRAGETQYF
CDR3nt: TGCAGCGTTCCTAGCGGGAGGGCCGGGGAGACCCAGTACTTC

abundance: NA
j_gene: TRBJ2-5
v_gene: TRBV18
d_gene: NA
CDR3aa: CASSPLQSTGETQYF
CDR3nt: TGTGCCAGCTCACCACTTCAGTCGACTGGAGAGACCCAGTACTTC

abundance: NA
j_gene: TRBJ1-4
v_gene: TRBV2
d_gene: TRBD1
CDR3aa: CASSAVAGGEKLFF
CDR3nt: TGTGCCAGCAGTGCAGTGGCAGGGGGTGAAAAACTGTTTTTT

abundance: NA
j_gene: TRBJ2-1
v_gene: TRBV18
d_gene: NA
CDR3aa: CATSSLHGDNEQFF
CDR3nt: TGTGCCACCTCATCCCTCCACGGTGACAATGAGCAGTTCTTC

abundance: NA
j_gene: TRBJ2-5
v_gene: TRBV18
d_gene: NA
CDR3aa: CASSPIGSQETQYF
CDR3nt: TGTGCCAGCTCACCAATAGGGTCGCAAGAGACCCAGTACTTC

abundance: NA
j_gene: TRBJ2-7
v_gene: TRBV19
d_gene: NA
CDR3aa: CASTDPYSTLGQYF
CDR3nt: TGTGCCAGTACGGACCCTTATTCGACTCTTGGGCAGTACTTC

abundance: NA
j_gene: TRBJ2-7
v_gene: TRBV5-4
d_gene: NA
CDR3aa: CASSPSGPMTYEQYF
CDR3nt: TGTGCCAGCAGCCCGTCGGGACCCATGACCTACGAGCAGTACTTC

abundance: NA
j_gene: TRBJ2-3
v_gene: TRBV7-2
d_gene: TRBD2
CDR3aa: CASSRKASGGGGPDTQYF
CDR3nt: TGTGCCAGCAGCCGTAAGGCTAGCGGGGGAGGAGGGCCAGATACGCAGTATTTT

abundance: NA
j_gene: TRBJ2-7
v_gene: TRBV9
d_gene: TRBD2
CDR3aa: CASSVDLAGGSYEQYF
CDR3nt: TGTGCCAGCAGCGTAGATCTAGCGGGAGGGTCCTACGAGCAGTACTTC

abundance: NA
j_gene: TRBJ1-2
v_gene: TRBV5-1
d_gene: TRBD1
CDR3aa: CASSLVGQEYGYTF
CDR3nt: TGCGCCAGCAGCTTGGTCGGACAGGAGTATGGCTACACCTTC

abundance: NA
j_gene: TRBJ2-1
v_gene: TRBV14
d_gene: NA
CDR3aa: CASSRKAWALNYNEQFF
CDR3nt: TGTGCCAGCAGCCGGAAGGCATGGGCTTTGAACTACAATGAGCAGTTCTTC

abundance: NA
j_gene: TRBJ2-1
v_gene: TRBV13
d_gene: TRBD2
CDR3aa: CASTLAGVSSYNEQFF
CDR3nt: TGTGCCAGCACTCTGGCGGGAGTGAGCTCCTACAATGAGCAGTTCTTC

abundance: NA
j_gene: TRBJ2-1
v_gene: TRBV10-3
d_gene: TRBD2
CDR3aa: CATSGTSSNEQFF
CDR3nt: TGTGCCACTAGCGGGACCTCTTCCAATGAGCAGTTCTTC

abundance: NA
j_gene: TRBJ2-7
v_gene: TRBV7-2
d_gene: NA
CDR3aa: CASSLGVSSYEQYF
CDR3nt: TGTGCCAGCAGCTTAGGGGTCTCGTCCTACGAGCAGTACTTC

abundance: NA
j_gene: TRBJ2-4
v_gene: TRBV2
d_gene: NA
CDR3aa: CASRADKNIQYF
CDR3nt: TGTGCCAGCAGGGCAGACAAAAACATTCAGTACTTC

abundance: NA
j_gene: TRBJ1-2
v_gene: TRBV18
d_gene: NA
CDR3aa: CASSPLSVGEGYTF
CDR3nt: TGTGCCAGCTCACCTCTATCGGTGGGTGAAGGCTACACCTTC

abundance: NA
j_gene: TRBJ2-2
v_gene: TRBV28
d_gene: NA
CDR3aa: CASSSGVYGTGELFF
CDR3nt: TGTGCCAGCAGTTCAGGGGTTTATGGAACCGGGGAGCTGTTTTTT

abundance: NA
j_gene: TRBJ2-3
v_gene: TRBV7-9
d_gene: NA
CDR3aa: CASTTGGSTDTQYF
CDR3nt: TGTGCCAGCACTACTGGCGGGAGCACAGATACGCAGTATTTT

abundance: NA
j_gene: TRBJ1-4
v_gene: TRBV5-4
d_gene: NA
CDR3aa: CASSLGVNEKLFF
CDR3nt: TGTGCCAGCAGCTTGGGGGTTAATGAAAAACTGTTTTTT

abundance: NA
j_gene: TRBJ2-7
v_gene: TRBV11-1
d_gene: NA
CDR3aa: CASSPRDSQQYF
CDR3nt: TGTGCCAGCAGCCCCCGGGATAGCCAGCAGTACTTC

abundance: NA
j_gene: TRBJ1-1
v_gene: TRBV6-6
d_gene: NA
CDR3aa: CASSYWAGANTEAFF
CDR3nt: TGTGCCAGCAGTTACTGGGCGGGCGCGAACACTGAAGCTTTCTTT

abundance: NA
j_gene: TRBJ2-1
v_gene: TRBV7-9
d_gene: NA
CDR3aa: CASSPEGGFF
CDR3nt: TGTGCCAGCAGCCCAGAAGGCGGTTTCTTC

abundance: NA
j_gene: TRBJ1-5
v_gene: TRBV27
d_gene: TRBD1
CDR3aa: CASSRDRSNQPQHF
CDR3nt: TGTGCCAGCAGTCGGGACAGGAGCAATCAGCCCCAGCATTTT

abundance: NA
j_gene: TRBJ2-1
v_gene: TRBV5-6
d_gene: TRBD1
CDR3aa: CASSLGRTGVETYNEQFF
CDR3nt: TGTGCCAGCAGCTTGGGACGCACAGGGGTAGAAACCTACAATGAGCAGTTCTTC

abundance: NA
j_gene: TRBJ1-2
v_gene: TRBV7-2
d_gene: NA
CDR3aa: CASSLDYYGYTF
CDR3nt: TGTGCCAGCAGCTTAGATTACTATGGCTACACCTTC

abundance: NA
j_gene: TRBJ2-7
v_gene: TRBV28
d_gene: NA
CDR3aa: CASSLEGKRLRKQYF
CDR3nt: TGTGCCAGCAGTTTAGAGGGAAAGCGGCTAAGGAAGCAGTACTTC

abundance: NA
j_gene: TRBJ2-7
v_gene: TRBV7-2
d_gene: TRBD2
CDR3aa: CASSLMASGRVYEQYF
CDR3nt: TGTGCCAGCAGCTTAATGGCCAGCGGGAGAGTCTACGAGCAGTACTTC

abundance: NA
j_gene: TRBJ1-5
v_gene: TRBV4-1
d_gene: NA
CDR3aa: CASSQVITGNSNQPQHF
CDR3nt: TGCGCCAGCAGCCAAGTTATTACGGGGAATAGCAATCAGCCCCAGCATTTT

abundance: NA
j_gene: TRBJ2-1
v_gene: TRBV7-9
d_gene: TRBD1
CDR3aa: CASSLKGAGNEQFF
CDR3nt: TGTGCCAGCAGCTTAAAGGGGGCTGGGAATGAGCAGTTCTTC

abundance: NA
j_gene: TRBJ1-1
v_gene: TRBV5-5
d_gene: NA
CDR3aa: CASSLVAGANTEAFF
CDR3nt: TGTGCCAGCAGCTTGGTGGCGGGGGCGAACACTGAAGCTTTCTTT

abundance: NA
j_gene: TRBJ2-3
v_gene: TRBV2
d_gene: NA
CDR3aa: CASKMSTDTQYF
CDR3nt: TGTGCCAGCAAAATGTCCACAGATACGCAGTATTTT

abundance: NA
j_gene: TRBJ1-3
v_gene: TRBV6-5
d_gene: NA
CDR3aa: CASSYSEGTGNTIYF
CDR3nt: TGTGCCAGCAGTTACTCGGAGGGGACTGGAAACACCATATATTTT